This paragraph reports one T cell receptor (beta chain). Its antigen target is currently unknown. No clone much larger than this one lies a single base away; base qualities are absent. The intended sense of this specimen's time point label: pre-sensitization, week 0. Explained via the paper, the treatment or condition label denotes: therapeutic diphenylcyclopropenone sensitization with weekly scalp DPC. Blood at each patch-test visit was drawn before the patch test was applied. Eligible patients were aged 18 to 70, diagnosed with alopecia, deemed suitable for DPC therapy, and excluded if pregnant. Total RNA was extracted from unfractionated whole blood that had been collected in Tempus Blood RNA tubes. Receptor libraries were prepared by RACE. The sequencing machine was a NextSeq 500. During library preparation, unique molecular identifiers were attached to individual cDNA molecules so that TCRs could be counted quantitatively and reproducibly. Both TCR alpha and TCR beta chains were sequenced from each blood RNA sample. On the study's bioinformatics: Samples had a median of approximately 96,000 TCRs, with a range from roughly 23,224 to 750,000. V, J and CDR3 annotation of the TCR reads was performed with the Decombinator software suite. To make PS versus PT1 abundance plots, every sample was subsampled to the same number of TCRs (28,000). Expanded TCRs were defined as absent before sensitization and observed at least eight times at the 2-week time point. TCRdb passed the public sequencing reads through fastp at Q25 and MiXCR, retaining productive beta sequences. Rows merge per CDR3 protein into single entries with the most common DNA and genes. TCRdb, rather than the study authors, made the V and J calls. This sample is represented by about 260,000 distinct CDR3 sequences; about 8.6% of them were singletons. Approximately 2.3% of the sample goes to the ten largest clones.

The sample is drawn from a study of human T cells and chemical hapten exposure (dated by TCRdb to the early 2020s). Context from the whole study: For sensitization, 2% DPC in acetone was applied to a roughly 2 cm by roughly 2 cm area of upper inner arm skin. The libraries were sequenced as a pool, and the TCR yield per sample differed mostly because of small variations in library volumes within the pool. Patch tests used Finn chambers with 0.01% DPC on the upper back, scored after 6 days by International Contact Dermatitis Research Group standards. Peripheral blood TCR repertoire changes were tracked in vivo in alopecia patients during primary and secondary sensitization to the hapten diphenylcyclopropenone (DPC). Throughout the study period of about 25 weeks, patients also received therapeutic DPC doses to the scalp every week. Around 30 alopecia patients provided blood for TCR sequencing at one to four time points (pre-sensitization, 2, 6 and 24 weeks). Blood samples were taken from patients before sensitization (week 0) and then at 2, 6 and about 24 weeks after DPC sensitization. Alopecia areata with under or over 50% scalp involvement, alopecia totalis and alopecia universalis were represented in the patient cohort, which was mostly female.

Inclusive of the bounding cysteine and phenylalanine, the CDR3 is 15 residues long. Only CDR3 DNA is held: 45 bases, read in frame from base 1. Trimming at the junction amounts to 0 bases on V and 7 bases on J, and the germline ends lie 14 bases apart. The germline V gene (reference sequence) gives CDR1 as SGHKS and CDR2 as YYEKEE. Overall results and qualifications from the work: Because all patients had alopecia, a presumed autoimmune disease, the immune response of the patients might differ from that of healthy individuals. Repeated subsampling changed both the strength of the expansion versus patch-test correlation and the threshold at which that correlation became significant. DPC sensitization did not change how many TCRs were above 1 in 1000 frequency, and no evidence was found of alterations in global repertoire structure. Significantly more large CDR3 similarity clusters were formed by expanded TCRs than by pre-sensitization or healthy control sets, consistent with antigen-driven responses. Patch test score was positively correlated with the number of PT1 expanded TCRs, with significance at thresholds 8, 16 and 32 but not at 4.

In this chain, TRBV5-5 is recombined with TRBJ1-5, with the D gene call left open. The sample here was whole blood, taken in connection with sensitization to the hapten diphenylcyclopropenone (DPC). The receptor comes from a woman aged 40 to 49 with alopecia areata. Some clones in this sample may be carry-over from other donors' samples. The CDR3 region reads CASSLGQWAGQPQHF. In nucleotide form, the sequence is TGTGCCAGCAGCTTGGGGCAATGGGCCGGGCAGCCCCAGCATTTT.